The sequence of this T cell receptor beta chain was determined in a study of shared clonotypes between healthy human individuals. General observations from the study: Deeper or shallower sequencing was expected to change how clonotypes are shared among donors. Estimated richness was generally greater in naive than memory subsets.

About this clone: As yet, its antigen is unknown.

Method: immunoSEQ multiplex PCR; TCRdb's copy keeps in-frame clones and lacks some. The repertoire holds about 1,800,000 clones, with over 85% as singletons. CD45RO-negative, CCR7-positively selected cells formed the naive CD8 fraction, excluding terminally differentiated effector memory CD45RA+ cells. This TCR was sampled from a man younger than 35 in good health. The sequencing sample was made of naive CD8+ T cells sorted from blood.

This chain's CDR3 is CASSPPGSGTDTQYF. Here the CDR3 DNA reads TGTGCCAGCTCACCACCGGGATCAGGCACAGATACGCAGTATTTT. The rearrangement links TRBV18 to TRBJ2-3; no clear D gene. V gave up 0 bases and J gave up 1 base, with 8 bases separating them. This CDR3 region has 15 residues. Germline CDR1 KGHSH, CDR2 LQKENI. The full variable domain, with the rest looked up from reference TRBV18 and TRBJ2-3, is NAGVMQNPRHLVRRRGQEARLRCSPMKGHSHVYWYRQLPEEGLKFMVYLQKENIIDESGMPKERFSAEFPKEGPSILRIQQVVRGDSAAYFCASSPPGSGTDTQYFGPGTRLTVL.